The sequence of this T cell receptor (beta chain) was determined in a study of molecular identifiers for immune sequencing clone quantification. Study-level background: Replicate runs used RNA from approximately 20,000 or 98,000 naive CD8 cells, which was split five ways into aliquots, and four of those aliquots were then sequenced.

TCRdb re-called the PCR reads through MiXCR, storing one row per CDR3 protein. The sample consists of about 97,000 distinct CDR3 sequences, more than 20% of them appearing once. Findings and caveats of the study: Clones above 20 RNA copies contained over 98% of effector molecules but under 1% of naive ones.

The CDR3 loop spans 12 amino acids. Trimming cost V 3 bases and J 3 bases, with 9 bases left between them. The germline CDR1 and CDR2 sequences are GTSNPN and SVGIG (reference sequence). This clonotype was counted many times. Its antigen is undetermined. The gene calls are TRBV30 and TRBJ2-7; D is uncertain. The sample consisted of naive CD8+ T cells from blood, with Jurkat cell RNA spiked in. Subset reported: FACS-sorted CD8+CD4-CCR7+CD45RA+ naive T cells. The source is a human donor in good health. Some libraries in this study had Jurkat cell RNA spiked in. The CDR3 here is CAWRNGYYEQYF. The DNA for the CDR3 is TGTGCCTGGAGAAACGGGTACTACGAGCAGTACTTC.